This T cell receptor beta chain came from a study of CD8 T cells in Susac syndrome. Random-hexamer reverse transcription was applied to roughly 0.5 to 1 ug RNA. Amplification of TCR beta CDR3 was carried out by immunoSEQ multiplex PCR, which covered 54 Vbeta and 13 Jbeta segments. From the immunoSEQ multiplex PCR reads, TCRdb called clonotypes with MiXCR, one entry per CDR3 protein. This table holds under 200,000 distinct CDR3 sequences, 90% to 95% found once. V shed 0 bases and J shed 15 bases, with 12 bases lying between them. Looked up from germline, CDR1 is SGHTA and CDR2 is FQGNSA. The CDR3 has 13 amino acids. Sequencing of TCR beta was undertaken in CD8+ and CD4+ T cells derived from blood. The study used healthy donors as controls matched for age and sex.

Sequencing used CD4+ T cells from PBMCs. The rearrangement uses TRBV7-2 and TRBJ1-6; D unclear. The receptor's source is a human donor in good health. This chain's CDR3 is CASSLAMAELLHF. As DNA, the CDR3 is TGTGCCAGCAGCTTAGCGATGGCCGAGCTCCTCCACTTT.